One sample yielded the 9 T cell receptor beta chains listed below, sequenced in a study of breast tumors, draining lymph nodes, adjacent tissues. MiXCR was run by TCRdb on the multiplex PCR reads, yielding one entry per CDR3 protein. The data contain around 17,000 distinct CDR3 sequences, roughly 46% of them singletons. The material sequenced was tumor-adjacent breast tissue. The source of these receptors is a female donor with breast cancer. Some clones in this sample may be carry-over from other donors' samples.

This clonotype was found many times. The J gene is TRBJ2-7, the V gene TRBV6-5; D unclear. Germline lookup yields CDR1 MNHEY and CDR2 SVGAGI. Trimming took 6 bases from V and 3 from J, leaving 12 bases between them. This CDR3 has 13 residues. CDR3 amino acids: CASSPDPGYEQYF. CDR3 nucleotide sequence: TGTGCCAGCAGCCCGGACCCCGGCTACGAGCAGTACTTC.

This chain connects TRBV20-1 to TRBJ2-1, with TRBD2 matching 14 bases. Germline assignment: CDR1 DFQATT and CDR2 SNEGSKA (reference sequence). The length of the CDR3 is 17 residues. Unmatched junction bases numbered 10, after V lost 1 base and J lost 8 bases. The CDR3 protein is CSARVPRTSGRIDEQFF. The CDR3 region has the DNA TGCAGTGCTAGAGTCCCCAGGACTAGCGGGAGGATTGATGAGCAGTTCTTC.

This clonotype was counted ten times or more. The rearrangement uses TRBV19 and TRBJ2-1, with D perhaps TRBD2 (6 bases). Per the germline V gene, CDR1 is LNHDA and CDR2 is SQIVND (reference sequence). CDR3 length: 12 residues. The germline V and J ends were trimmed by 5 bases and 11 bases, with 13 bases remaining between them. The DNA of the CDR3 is TGTGCCAGTAGTTCGCTCCGGGAGAAGCAGTTCTTC. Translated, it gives CASSSLREKQFF.

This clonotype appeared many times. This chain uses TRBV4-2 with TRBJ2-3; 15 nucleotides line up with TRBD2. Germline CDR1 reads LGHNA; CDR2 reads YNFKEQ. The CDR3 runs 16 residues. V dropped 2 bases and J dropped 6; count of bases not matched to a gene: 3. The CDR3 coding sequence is TGTGCCAGCAGCCAAAGGACTAGCGGGGGGGGCGATACGCAGTATTTT. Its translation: CASSQRTSGGGDTQYF.

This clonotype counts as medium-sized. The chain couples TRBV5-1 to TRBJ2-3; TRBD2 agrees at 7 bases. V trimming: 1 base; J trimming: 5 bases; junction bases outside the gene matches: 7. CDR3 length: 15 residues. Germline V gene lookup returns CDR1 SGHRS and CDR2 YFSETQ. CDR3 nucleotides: TGCGCCAGCAGCTTGTATCCAGGGAGGGGAGATACGCAGTATTTT. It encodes CASSLYPGRGDTQYF. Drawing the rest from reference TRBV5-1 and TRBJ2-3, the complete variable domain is KAGVTQTPRYLIKTRGQQVTLSCSPISGHRSVSWYQQTPGQGLQFLFEYFSETQRNKGNFPGRFSGRQFSNSRSEMNVSTLELGDSALYLCASSLYPGRGDTQYFGPGTRLTVL.

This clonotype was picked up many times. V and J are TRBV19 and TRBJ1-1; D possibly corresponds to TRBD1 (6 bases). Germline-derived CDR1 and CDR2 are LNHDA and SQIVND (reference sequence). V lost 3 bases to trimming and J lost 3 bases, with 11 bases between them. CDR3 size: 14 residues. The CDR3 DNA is TGTGCCAGTAGTATTTGGGGGCTTGACACTGAAGCTTTCTTT. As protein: CASSIWGLDTEAFF. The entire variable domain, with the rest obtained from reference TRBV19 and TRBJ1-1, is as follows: DGGITQSPKYLFRKEGQNVTLSCEQNLNHDAMYWYRQDPGQGLRLIYYSQIVNDFQKGDIAEGYSVSREKKESFPLTVTSAQKNPTAFYLCASSIWGLDTEAFFGQGTRLTVV.

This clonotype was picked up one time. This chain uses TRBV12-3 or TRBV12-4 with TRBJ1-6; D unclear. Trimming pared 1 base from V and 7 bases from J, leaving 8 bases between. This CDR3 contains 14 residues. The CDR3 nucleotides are TGTGCCAGCAGTTTAGGGGGAGGAAATTCACCCCTCCACTTT. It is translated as CASSLGGGNSPLHF.

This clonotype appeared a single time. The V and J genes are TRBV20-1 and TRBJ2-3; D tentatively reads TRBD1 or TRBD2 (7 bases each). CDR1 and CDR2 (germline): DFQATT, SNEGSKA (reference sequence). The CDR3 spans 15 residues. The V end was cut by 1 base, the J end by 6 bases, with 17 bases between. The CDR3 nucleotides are TGCAGTGCTAGAGGACAGGGCGGGGGAAGGGATACGCAGTATTTT. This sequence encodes CSARGQGGGRDTQYF.

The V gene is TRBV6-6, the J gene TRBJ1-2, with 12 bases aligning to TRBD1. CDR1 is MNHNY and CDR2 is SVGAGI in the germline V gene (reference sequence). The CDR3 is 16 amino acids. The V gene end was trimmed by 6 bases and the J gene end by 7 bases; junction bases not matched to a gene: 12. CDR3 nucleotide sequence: TGTGCCAGCAGCATGGGACAGGGGGCGCGAAGGACTGGCTACACCTTC. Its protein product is CASSMGQGARRTGYTF.